Listed below are T cell receptor beta chains from one sample, sequenced in a study of T cell responses to AZD1222 COVID-19 vaccine. Clones were sequenced by immunoSEQ multiplex PCR, and TCRdb holds only the in-frame ones, with some missing. In the table there are 90,000 to 120,000 clones, 89% of which are singletons. The sample in question was peripheral blood, obtained on day 0 of AZD1222 vaccination. Source of these receptors: an adult in good health. Each CDR3 is given with its conserved first and last residue. A D gene is named only where the DNA matches it firmly. For some rows the clone size is stated as once, few or many, or as a class when expanded; others skip it.

clone size	V gene	J gene	D gene	CDR3 protein	CDR3 DNA
.	TRBV5-1	TRBJ2-2	.	CASSGTGTAGELFF	TGCGCCAGCAGCGGAACAGGGACGGCCGGGGAGCTGTTTTTT
.	TRBV2	TRBJ2-7	TRBD2	CASSEAGGYRVPYEQYF	TGTGCCAGCAGTGAAGCGGGAGGGTACAGAGTCCCCTACGAGCAGTACTTC
once	TRBV4-2	TRBJ2-6	.	CASSQVHREGANVLTF	TGTGCCAGCAGCCAAGTACACAGGGAAGGGGCCAACGTCCTGACTTTC
.	TRBV4-1	TRBJ2-3	TRBD1	CASSQREGRGRSDTQYF	TGCGCCAGCAGCCAAAGAGAAGGCAGGGGGCGGTCAGATACGCAGTATTTT
.	TRBV7-6	TRBJ2-2	TRBD2	CASSLGPGLDPRSGELFF	TGTGCCAGCAGCTTAGGTCCGGGACTAGACCCCCGTAGCGGGGAGCTGTTTTTT
.	TRBV19	TRBJ1-3	.	CASRPRGTGNTIYF	TGTGCCAGTAGGCCCCGGGGCACGGGAAACACCATATATTTT
.	TRBV19	TRBJ1-5	.	CASTETVNSNQPQHF	TGTGCCAGTACCGAGACAGTTAATAGCAATCAGCCCCAGCATTTT
.	TRBV15	TRBJ1-3	.	CATSRLDSFSGNTIYF	TGTGCCACCAGCAGGTTGGACAGCTTCTCTGGAAACACCATATATTTT
once	TRBV3-1/TRBV3-2	TRBJ2-7	.	CASSQDSGVYEQYF	TGTGCCAGCAGCCAAGATAGTGGAGTCTACGAGCAGTACTTC
.	TRBV6-2/TRBV6-3	TRBJ2-1	TRBD2	CASCHLGGGAYEQFF	TGTGCCAGCTGCCACCTTGGCGGGGGGGCCTATGAGCAGTTCTTC
.	TRBV3-1/TRBV3-2	TRBJ1-1	.	CASSSDSTNTEAFF	TGTGCCAGCAGCTCGGACAGTACGAACACTGAAGCTTTCTTT